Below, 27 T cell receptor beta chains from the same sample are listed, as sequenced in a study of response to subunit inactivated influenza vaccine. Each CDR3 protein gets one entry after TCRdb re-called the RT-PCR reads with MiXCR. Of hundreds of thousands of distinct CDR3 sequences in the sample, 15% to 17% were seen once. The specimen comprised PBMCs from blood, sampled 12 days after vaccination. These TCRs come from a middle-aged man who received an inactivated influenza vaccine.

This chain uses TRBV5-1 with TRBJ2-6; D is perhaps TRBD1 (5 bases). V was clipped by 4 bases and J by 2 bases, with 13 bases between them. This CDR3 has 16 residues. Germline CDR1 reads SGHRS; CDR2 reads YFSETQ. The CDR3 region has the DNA TGCGCCAGCAGCCCGCGGACATCCCCTGGGGCCAACGTCCTGACTTTC. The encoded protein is CASSPRTSPGANVLTF.

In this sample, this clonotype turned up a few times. The CDR3 reads CASSPIPLAGLMDEQFF. CDR3 nucleotides: TGTGCCAGCAGTCCTATCCCTCTAGCGGGGCTTATGGATGAGCAGTTCTTC. This sequence joins TRBV12-3 or TRBV12-4 and TRBJ2-1; 9 nucleotides match TRBD2. The CDR3 has 17 amino acids. V dropped 5 bases and J dropped 8; count of bases not matched to a gene: 16.

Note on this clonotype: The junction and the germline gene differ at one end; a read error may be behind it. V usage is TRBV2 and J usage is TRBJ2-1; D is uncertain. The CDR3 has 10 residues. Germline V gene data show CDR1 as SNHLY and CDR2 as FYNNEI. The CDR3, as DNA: TGTACCAGCACCAGCCATGAGCAGTTCTTC. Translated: CTSTSHEQFF.

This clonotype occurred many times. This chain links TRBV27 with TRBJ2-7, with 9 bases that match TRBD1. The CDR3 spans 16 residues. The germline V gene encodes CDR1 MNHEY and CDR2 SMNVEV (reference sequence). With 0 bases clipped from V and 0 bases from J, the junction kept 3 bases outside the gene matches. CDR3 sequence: CASSLSSTGGSYEQYF. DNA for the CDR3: TGTGCCAGCAGTTTATCCTCGACAGGGGGCTCCTACGAGCAGTACTTC.

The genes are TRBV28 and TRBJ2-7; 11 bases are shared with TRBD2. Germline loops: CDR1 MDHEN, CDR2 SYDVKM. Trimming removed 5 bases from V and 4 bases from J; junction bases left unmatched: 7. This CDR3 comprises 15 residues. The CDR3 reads CASSQTSGKRYEQYF. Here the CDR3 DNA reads TGTGCCAGCAGTCAGACTAGCGGGAAGAGATACGAGCAGTACTTC.

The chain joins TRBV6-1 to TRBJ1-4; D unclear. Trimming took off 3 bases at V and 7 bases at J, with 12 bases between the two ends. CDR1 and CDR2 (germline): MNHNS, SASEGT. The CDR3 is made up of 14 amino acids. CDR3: CASSEKQLLEKLFF. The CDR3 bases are TGTGCCAGCAGTGAGAAACAACTCCTTGAAAAACTGTTTTTT.

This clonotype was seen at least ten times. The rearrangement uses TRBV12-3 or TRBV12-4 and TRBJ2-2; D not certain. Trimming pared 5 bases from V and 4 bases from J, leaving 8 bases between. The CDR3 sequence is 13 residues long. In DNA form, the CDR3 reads TGTGCCAGCAGTCCCCGCCGCACCGGGGAGCTGTTTTTT. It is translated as CASSPRRTGELFF.

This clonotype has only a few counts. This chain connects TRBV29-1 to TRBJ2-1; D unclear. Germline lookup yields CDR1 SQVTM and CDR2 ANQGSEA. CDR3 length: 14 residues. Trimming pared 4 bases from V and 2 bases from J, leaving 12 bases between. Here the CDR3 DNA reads TGCAGCGTTGGGCCCAGCGTCGCCTACAATGAGCAGTTCTTC. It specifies CSVGPSVAYNEQFF.

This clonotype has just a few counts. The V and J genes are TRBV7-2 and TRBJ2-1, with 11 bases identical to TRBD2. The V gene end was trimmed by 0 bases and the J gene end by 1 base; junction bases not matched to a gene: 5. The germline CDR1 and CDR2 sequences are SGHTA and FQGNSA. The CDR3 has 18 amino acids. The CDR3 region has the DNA TGTGCCAGCAGCTTAGCGACTAGCGGGAAGAGATCCTACAATGAGCAGTTCTTC. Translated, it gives CASSLATSGKRSYNEQFF.

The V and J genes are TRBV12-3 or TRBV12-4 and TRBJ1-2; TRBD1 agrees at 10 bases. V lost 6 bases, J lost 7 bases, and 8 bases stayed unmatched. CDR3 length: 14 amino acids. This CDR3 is CASSQRDRGGGYTF. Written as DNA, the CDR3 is TGTGCCAGCAGCCAGAGGGACAGGGGAGGTGGCTACACCTTC.

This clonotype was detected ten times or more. The CDR3 sequence is CASSYLAEGENEQFF. The CDR3 coding sequence is TGTGCCAGCAGTTACTTAGCGGAGGGCGAGAATGAGCAGTTCTTC. This rearrangement joins TRBV6-2 or TRBV6-3 to TRBJ2-1; a possible D gene is TRBD2 (6 bases). V lost 1 base to trimming and J lost 7 bases, with 14 bases between them. The germline V gene has CDR1 MNHEY and CDR2 SVGEGT. The CDR3 extends over 15 amino acids.

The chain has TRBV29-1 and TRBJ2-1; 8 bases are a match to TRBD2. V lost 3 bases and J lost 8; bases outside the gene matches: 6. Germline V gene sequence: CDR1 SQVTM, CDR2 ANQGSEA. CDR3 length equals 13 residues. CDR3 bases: TGCAGCGTTGAGTCCGGGAGGGGTGATGAGCAGTTCTTC. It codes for CSVESGRGDEQFF.

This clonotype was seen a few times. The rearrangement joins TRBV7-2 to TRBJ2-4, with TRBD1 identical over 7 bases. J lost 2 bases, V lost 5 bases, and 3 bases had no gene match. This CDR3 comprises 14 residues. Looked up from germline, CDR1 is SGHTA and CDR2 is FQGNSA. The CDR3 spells CASSLGQTKNIQYF. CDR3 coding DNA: TGTGCCAGCAGCCTGGGACAGACCAAAAACATTCAGTACTTC.

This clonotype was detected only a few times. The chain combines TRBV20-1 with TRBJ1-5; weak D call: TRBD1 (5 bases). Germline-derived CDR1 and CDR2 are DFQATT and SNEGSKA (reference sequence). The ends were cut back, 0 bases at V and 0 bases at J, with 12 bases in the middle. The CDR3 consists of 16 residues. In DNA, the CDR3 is TGCAGTGCTAGAGAGAGGGGCCTCTATAGCAATCAGCCCCAGCATTTT. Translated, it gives CSARERGLYSNQPQHF.

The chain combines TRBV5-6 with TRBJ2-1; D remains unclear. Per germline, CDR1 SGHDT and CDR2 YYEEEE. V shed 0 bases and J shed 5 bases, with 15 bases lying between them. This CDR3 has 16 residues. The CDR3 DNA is TGTGCCAGCAGCTTGGGTAGGCTAGGTCCGAACAATGAGCAGTTCTTC. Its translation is CASSLGRLGPNNEQFF.

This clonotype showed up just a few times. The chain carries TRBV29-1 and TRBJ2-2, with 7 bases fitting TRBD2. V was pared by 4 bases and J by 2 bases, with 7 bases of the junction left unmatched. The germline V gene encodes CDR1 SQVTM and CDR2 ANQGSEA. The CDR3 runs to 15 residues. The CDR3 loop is CSVVTSGINTGELFF. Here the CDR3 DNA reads TGCAGCGTTGTGACCAGCGGGATCAACACCGGGGAGCTGTTTTTT.

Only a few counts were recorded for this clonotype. The chain's CDR3 is CAIRGDRGSYEQYF. The CDR3 nucleotides are TGTGCCATCAGGGGGGACAGGGGAAGCTACGAGCAGTACTTC. V and J are TRBV10-3 and TRBJ2-7; TRBD1 agrees at 10 bases. V shed 6 bases and J 3 bases; nucleotides not matched to a gene: 5. CDR3 length: 14 residues. In germline, CDR1 is ENHRY, CDR2 SYGVKD.

The CDR3: CASSDLAGDTDTQYF. The CDR3 DNA follows: TGTGCCAGCAGCGATCTAGCGGGGGACACAGATACGCAGTATTTT. The rearrangement joins TRBV6-1 to TRBJ2-3, with TRBD2 identical over 10 bases. Trimming at V came to 6 bases and at J to 2 bases, leaving 5 bases not matched to a gene. Germline values: CDR1 MNHNS, CDR2 SASEGT. CDR3 size: 15 residues.

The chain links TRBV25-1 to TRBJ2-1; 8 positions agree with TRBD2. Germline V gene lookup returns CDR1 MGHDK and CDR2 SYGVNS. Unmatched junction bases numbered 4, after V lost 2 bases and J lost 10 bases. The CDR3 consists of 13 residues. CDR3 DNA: TGTGCCAGCAGTGAAGCGGGGGGTTCGGAGCAGTTCTTC. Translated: CASSEAGGSEQFF. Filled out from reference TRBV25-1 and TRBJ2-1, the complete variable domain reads EADIYQTPRYLVIGTGKKITLECSQTMGHDKMYWYQQDPGMELHLIHYSYGVNSTEKGDLSSESTVSRIRTEHFPLTLESARPSHTSQYLCASSEAGGSEQFFGPGTRLTVL.

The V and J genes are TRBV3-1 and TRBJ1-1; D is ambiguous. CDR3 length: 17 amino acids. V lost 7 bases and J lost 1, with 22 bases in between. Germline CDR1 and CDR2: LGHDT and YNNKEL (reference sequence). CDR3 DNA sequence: TGTGCCAGCACTAAAGCCTCCGGACGGTCGCCGAACACTGAAGCTTTCTTT. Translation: CASTKASGRSPNTEAFF.

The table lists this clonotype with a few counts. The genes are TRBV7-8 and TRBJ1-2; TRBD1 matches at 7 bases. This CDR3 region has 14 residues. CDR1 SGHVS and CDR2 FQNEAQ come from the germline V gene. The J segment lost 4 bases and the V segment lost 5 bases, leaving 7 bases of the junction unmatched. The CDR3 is CASSTNRGVYGYTF. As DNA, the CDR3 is TGTGCCAGCAGCACCAACAGGGGTGTCTATGGCTACACCTTC.

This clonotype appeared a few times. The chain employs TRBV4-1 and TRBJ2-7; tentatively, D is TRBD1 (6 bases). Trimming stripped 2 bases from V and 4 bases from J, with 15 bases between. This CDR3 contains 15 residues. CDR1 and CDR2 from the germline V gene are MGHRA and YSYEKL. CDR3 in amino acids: CASSQNGQSSYEQYF. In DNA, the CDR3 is TGCGCCAGCAGCCAAAACGGACAGAGCTCTTACGAGCAGTACTTC.

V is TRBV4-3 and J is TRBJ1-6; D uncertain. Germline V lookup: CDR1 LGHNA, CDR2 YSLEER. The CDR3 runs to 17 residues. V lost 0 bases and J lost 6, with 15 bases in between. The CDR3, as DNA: TGCGCCAGCAGCCAAGATCCTTCGGTCAAATTTAATTCACCCCTCCACTTT. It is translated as CASSQDPSVKFNSPLHF.

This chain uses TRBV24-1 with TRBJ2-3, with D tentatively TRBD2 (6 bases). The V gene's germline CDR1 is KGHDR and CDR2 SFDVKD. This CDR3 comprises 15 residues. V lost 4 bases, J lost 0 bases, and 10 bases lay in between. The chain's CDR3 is CATSDPGGSTDTQYF. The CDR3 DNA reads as TGTGCCACCAGTGACCCTGGGGGGAGCACAGATACGCAGTATTTT.

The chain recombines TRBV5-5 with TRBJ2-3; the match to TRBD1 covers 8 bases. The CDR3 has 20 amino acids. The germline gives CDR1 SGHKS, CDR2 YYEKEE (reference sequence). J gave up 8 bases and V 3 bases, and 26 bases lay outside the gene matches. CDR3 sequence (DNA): TGTGCCAGCAGCTCCCGGTTGGACGGGACAGGAGGTCCACCCCTGGGTACGCAGTATTTT. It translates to CASSSRLDGTGGPPLGTQYF.

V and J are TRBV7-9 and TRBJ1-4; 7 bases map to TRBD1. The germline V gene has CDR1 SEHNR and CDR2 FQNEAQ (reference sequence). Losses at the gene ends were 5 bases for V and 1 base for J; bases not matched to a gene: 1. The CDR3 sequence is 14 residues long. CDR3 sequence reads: CASSAGGTNEKLFF. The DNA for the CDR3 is TGTGCCAGCAGCGCAGGGGGAACTAATGAAAAACTGTTTTTT.

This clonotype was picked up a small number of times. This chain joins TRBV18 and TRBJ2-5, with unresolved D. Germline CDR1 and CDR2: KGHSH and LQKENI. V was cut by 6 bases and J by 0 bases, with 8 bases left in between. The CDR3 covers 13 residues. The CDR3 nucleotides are TGTGCCAGCTCGTTCCCGAACCAAGAGACCCAGTACTTC. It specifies CASSFPNQETQYF.